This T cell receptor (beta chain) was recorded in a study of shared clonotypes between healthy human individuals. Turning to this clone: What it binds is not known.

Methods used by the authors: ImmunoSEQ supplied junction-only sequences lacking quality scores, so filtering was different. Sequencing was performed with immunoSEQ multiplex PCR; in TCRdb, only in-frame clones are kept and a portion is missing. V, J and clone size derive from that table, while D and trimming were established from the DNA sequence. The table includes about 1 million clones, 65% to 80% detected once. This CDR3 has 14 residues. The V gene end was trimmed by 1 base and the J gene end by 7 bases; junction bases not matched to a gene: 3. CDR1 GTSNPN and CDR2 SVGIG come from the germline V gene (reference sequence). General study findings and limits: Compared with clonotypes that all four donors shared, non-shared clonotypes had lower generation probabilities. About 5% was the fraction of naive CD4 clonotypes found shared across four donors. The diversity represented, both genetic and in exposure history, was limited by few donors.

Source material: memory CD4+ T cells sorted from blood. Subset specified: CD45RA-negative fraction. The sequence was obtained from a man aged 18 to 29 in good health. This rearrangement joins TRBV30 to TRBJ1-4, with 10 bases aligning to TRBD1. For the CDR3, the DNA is TGTGCCTGGAGTGGGGGACAGGGGATTGAAAAACTGTTTTTT. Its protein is CAWSGGQGIEKLFF.